Listed below are T cell receptor beta chains from one sample, sequenced in a study of T cells in Graves' hyperthyroidism and ophthalmopathy. TCRdb fed the multiplex PCR reads into MiXCR, producing one record per CDR3 protein. The table includes roughly 640,000 distinct CDR3 sequences, roughly 16% detected once. Sequences were obtained from blood. Every receptor here comes from a woman in her thirties or forties with Graves' ophthalmopathy. CDR3s include the opening cysteine and the closing phenylalanine or tryptophan. The D gene is left open where the match is weak. Only part of the rows carry a size: once, few, many, or a class if the clone is expanded.

size: .; D: .; J: TRBJ2-5; V: TRBV19; length: 15; DNA: TGTGCCAGTAGCCGACAGCATTCGGAGGAAGAGACCCAGTACTTC; CDR3: CASSRQHSEEETQYF
size: .; D: TRBD1; J: TRBJ1-1; V: TRBV5-1; length: 15; DNA: TGCGCCAGCAGCTCGACAGGGTTTTTCAACACTGAAGCTTTCTTT; CDR3: CASSSTGFFNTEAFF
size: many; D: TRBD2; J: TRBJ2-4; V: TRBV6-1; length: 17; DNA: TGTGCCAGCAGTGAACATGGTAGCGGGGGGGTGAAAAACATTCAGTACTTC; CDR3: CASSEHGSGGVKNIQYF
size: few; D: .; J: TRBJ2-1; V: TRBV30; length: 10; DNA: TGTGCCCTTAGAGACAATGAGCAGTTCTTC; CDR3: CALRDNEQFF
size: few; D: .; J: TRBJ1-1; V: TRBV7-8; length: 15; DNA: TGTGCCAGCACCCGACCCGCGGCCCTAAACACTGAAGCTTTCTTT; CDR3: CASTRPAALNTEAFF
size: .; D: .; J: TRBJ2-2; V: TRBV9; length: 15; DNA: TGTGCCAGCAGCGTAGCGGGACACAACACCGGGGAGCTGTTTTTT; CDR3: CASSVAGHNTGELFF
size: .; D: TRBD1; J: TRBJ2-2; V: TRBV6-1; length: 17; DNA: TGTGCCAGCAGTGAATCCACAGGGGGCCGAGGTTCCGGGGAGCTGTTTTTT; CDR3: CASSESTGGRGSGELFF
size: few; D: .; J: TRBJ2-3; V: TRBV12-3/TRBV12-4; length: 15; DNA: TGTGCCAGCAGTTTATCTAGCGTGTCCACAGATACGCAGTATTTT; CDR3: CASSLSSVSTDTQYF
size: .; D: .; J: TRBJ2-3; V: TRBV30; length: 14; DNA: TGTGCCTGGATGACGACCCCCAGCACAGATACGCAGTATTTT; CDR3: CAWMTTPSTDTQYF
size: many; D: .; J: TRBJ2-1; V: TRBV10-2; length: 12; DNA: TGCGCCAGCAGTGATCAGGTCGTCGGCCAGTTCTTC; CDR3: CASSDQVVGQFF
size: .; D: .; J: TRBJ2-1; V: TRBV7-2; length: 14; DNA: TGTGCCAGCAGCTTATATCCGGACTACAATGAGCAGTTCTTC; CDR3: CASSLYPDYNEQFF
size: few; D: .; J: TRBJ1-5; V: TRBV5-1; length: 13; DNA: TGCGCCAGCAGCTTGGTACCCGATCAGCCCCAGCATTTT; CDR3: CASSLVPDQPQHF
size: few; D: .; J: TRBJ1-5; V: TRBV5-1; length: 13; DNA: TGCGCCAGCAGTATGGAAGGGGATCAGCCCCAGCATTTT; CDR3: CASSMEGDQPQHF
size: .; D: .; J: TRBJ1-1; V: TRBV19; length: 12; DNA: TGTGCCAGTAGTACCGGGGCCAGAGAAGCTTTCTTT; CDR3: CASSTGAREAFF
size: .; D: .; J: TRBJ2-7; V: TRBV6-5; length: 14; DNA: TGTGCCAGCAGTCACCGGGACGTAGCGGACGAGCAGTACTTC; CDR3: CASSHRDVADEQYF
size: few; D: .; J: TRBJ1-2; V: TRBV28; length: 14; DNA: TGTGCCAGCAACTCGGGGGGGGGACTCTATGGCTACACCTTC; CDR3: CASNSGGGLYGYTF
size: many; D: .; J: TRBJ1-2; V: TRBV12-3/TRBV12-4; length: 13; DNA: TGTGCCAGCTCCCCCGACAGGTCCTATGGCTACACCTTC; CDR3: CASSPDRSYGYTF